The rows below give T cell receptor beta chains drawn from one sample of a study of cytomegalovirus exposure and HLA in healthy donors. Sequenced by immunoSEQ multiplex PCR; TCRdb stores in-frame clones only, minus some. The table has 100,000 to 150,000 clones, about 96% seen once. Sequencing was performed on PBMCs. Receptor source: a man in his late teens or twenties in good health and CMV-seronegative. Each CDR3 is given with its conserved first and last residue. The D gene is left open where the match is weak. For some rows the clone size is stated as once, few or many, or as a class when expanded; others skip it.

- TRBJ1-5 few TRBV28 TGTGCCAGCAGGACCCACAGGGCCCGAACCGATCAGCCCCAGCATTTT CASRTHRARTDQPQHF
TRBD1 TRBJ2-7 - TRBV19 TGTGCCAGTAGCCAAGGGACAGGGGTGGACGAGCAGTACTTC CASSQGTGVDEQYF
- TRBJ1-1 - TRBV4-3 TGCGCCAGCAGCCACTCTTCCTCAGGGCACTATGGTGAAGCTTTCTTT CASSHSSSGHYGEAFF
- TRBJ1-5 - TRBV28 TGTGCCAGCAGTTTGGCGGGGACTGGGGTGTATAGCAATCAGCCCCAGCATTTT CASSLAGTGVYSNQPQHF
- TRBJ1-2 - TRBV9 TGTGCCAGCAGCGCAGGCTGGGAGCCCGGCTACACCTTC CASSAGWEPGYTF
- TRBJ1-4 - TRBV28 TGTGCCAGCAGTTCTCCTCGGCAGGGGCCGAAAACTAATGAAAAACTGTTTTTT CASSSPRQGPKTNEKLFF
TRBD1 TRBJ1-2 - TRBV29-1 TGCAGCGTTGGGACAGGGGGCTATGGCTACACCTTC CSVGTGGYGYTF
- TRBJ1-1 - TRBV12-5 TGTGCTAGTGAGGAGGTCGGCACTGAAGCTTTCTTT CASEEVGTEAFF
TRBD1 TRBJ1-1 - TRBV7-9 TGTGCCAGCAGGTTCCGGGACAGGGACACTGAAGCTTTCTTT CASRFRDRDTEAFF
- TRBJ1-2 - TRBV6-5 TGTGCCAGCAGTTACCTAACCGGAGGGCGTTATGGCTACACCTTC CASSYLTGGRYGYTF
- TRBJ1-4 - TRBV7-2 TGTGCCAGCAGCTTGGTGAGCGAAAAACTGTTTTTT CASSLVSEKLFF
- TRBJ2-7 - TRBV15 TGTGCCACCAGCGGGTCTCTAGATCACGAGCAGTACTTC CATSGSLDHEQYF
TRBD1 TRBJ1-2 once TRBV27 TGTGCCAGCAGTTCCCGGGACAGCGAGACTTATGGCTACACCTTC CASSSRDSETYGYTF
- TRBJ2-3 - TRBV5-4 TGTGCCAGCAGCACCGCCACGCGGAGCACAGATACGCAGTATTTT CASSTATRSTDTQYF
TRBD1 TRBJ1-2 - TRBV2 TGTGCCAGCAGTGAAAAGGGGGCGCGTTATGGCTACACCTTC CASSEKGARYGYTF
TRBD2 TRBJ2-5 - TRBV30 TGTGCCTGGAGTACTAGCGGAGGTCAAGAGACCCAGTACTTC CAWSTSGGQETQYF
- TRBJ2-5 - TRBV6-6 TGTGCCAGCAGTTACACCCCCCCGAGGGAGACCCAGTACTTC CASSYTPPRETQYF
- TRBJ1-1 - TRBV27 TGTGCCAGCAGTTTTAGGAGTGGAACTGAAGCTTTCTTT CASSFRSGTEAFF
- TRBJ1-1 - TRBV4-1 TGCGCCAGCAGCGCCACGCGGACTGAAACTTTCTTT CASSATRTETFF
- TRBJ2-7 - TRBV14 TGTGCCAGCAGCCAAGCAACCTCGACAGGAAGGTACGGAAGGCAGTACTTC CASSQATSTGRYGRQYF
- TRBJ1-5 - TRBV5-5 TGTGCCAGCAGCTTGGCGCCAGGAAATCAGCCCCAGCATTTT CASSLAPGNQPQHF
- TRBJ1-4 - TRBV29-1 TGCAGCGTTGTGGAGAGGCCTAATGAAAAACTGTTTTTT CSVVERPNEKLFF
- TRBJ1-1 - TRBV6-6 TGTGCCAGCAGTAAACAGGGTGACGGGGTCACTGAAGCTTTCTTT CASSKQGDGVTEAFF
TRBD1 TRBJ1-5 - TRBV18 TGTGCCAGCTCACCGACAGGGGTAAATCAGCCCCAGCATTTT CASSPTGVNQPQHF
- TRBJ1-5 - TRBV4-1 TGCGCCAGCAGCGTTCACTTAAATCAGCCCCAGCATTTT CASSVHLNQPQHF
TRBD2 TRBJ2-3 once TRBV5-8 TGTGCCAGCAGCGTGACTAGCGCCTGGAGCCCAGATACGCAGTATTTT CASSVTSAWSPDTQYF
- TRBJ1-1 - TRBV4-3 TGCGCCAGCAGCCAAGATGTTGGGGCATCGATGAACACTGAAGCTTTCTTT CASSQDVGASMNTEAFF
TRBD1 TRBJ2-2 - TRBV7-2 TGTGCCAGCAGTTGGACAGGTGACCCCGGGGAGCTGTTTTTT CASSWTGDPGELFF
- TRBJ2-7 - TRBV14 TGTGCCAGCAGCCAAGTTAACTACGAGCAGTACTTC CASSQVNYEQYF
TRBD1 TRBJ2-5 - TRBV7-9 TGTGCCAGCAGCTTACTCAGACAGGGGGCGAGGGAGACCCAGTACTTC CASSLLRQGARETQYF
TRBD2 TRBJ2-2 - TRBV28 TGTGCCAGCAGGGGGGCGAGCGGGAGAAGGTCCACCGGGGAGCTGTTTTTT CASRGASGRRSTGELFF
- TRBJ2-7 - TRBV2 TGTGCCAGCACGGGCAGGGACACTTCCTACGAGCAGTACTTC CASTGRDTSYEQYF
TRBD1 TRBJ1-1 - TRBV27 TGTGCCAGCAGATACAGGGGAGACACTGAAGCTTTCTTT CASRYRGDTEAFF
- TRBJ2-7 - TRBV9 TGTGCCAGCAGCTCCTCCTACAGTCATGAGCAGTACTTC CASSSSYSHEQYF
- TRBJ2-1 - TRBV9 TGTGCCAGCAGCGCGTCGCTAGCCGAGCAGTTCTTC CASSASLAEQFF
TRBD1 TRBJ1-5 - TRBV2 TGTGCCAGCACCCCGGGACAGAAAAGATTGGAACAGCCCCAGCATTTT CASTPGQKRLEQPQHF
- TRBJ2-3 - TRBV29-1 TGCAGCGTTCCGCCCACCCCGGGAAGTGATACGCAGTATTTT CSVPPTPGSDTQYF
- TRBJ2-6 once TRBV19 TGTGCCAGTACTCGAGCGATACGCTCTGGGGCCAACGTCCTGACTTTC CASTRAIRSGANVLTF
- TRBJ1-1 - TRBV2 TGTGCCAGCAGTGAAGTTAGCACCCCGAACACTGAAGCTTTCTTT CASSEVSTPNTEAFF
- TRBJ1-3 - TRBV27 TGTGCCAGCAGACCGACAGTCTTCTCTGGAAACACCATATATTTT CASRPTVFSGNTIYF
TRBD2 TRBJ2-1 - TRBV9 TGTGCCAGCAGCCGTAGGTGGCGGGAGGGCCATGGTGAGCAGTTCTTC CASSRRWREGHGEQFF
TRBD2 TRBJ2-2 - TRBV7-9 TGTGCCAGCAGCTTACGTCGCGGGAGAAACGGGGAGCTGTTTTTT CASSLRRGRNGELFF
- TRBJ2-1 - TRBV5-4 TGTGCCACCTTTTCCCGGCGGGAAGGTGAGCAGTTCTTC CATFSRREGEQFF
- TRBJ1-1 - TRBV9 TGTGCCAGCAGCCCCCGCCGGGGGGCTGCGAACACTGAAGCTTTCTTT CASSPRRGAANTEAFF
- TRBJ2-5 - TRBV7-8 TGTGCCAGCAGCTTAGTAGGGGCCGAGACCCAGTACTTC CASSLVGAETQYF
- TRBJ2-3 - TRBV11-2 TGTGCCAGCAGCTGGGGCGAGGCAGGCTTCACAGATACGCAGTATTTT CASSWGEAGFTDTQYF
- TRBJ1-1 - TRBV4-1 TGCGCCAGCAGCACGACAGGTTTAACTGAAGCTTTCTTT CASSTTGLTEAFF
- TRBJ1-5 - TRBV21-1 TGTGCCAGCAGCCTTGGACAGGGGAGGCGCAATCAGCCCCAGCATTTT CASSLGQGRRNQPQHF
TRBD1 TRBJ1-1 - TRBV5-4 TGTGCCAGCAGCTCTTCGGGACAGGGAGTCACTGAAGCTTTCTTT CASSSSGQGVTEAFF
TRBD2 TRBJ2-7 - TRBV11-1 TGTGCCAGCACCTCTGGGGCGGGAGTGTACGAGCAGTACTTC CASTSGAGVYEQYF
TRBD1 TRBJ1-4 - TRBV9 TGTGCCAGACCTCCTTCGGTTACAGGGGTAGAAAAACTGTTTTTT CARPPSVTGVEKLFF
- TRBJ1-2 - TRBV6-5 TGTGCCAGCAGTCAGAACCGGGACAATGGCTACACCTTC CASSQNRDNGYTF
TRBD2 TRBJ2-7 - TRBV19 TGTGCCAGTAGTTCCACTAGCGGACTTACCTACGAGCAGTACTTC CASSSTSGLTYEQYF
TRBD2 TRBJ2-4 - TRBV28 TGTGCCAGCAGTCCCGGGACTAGCGGGACGCTAGCCAAAAACATTCAGTACTTC CASSPGTSGTLAKNIQYF
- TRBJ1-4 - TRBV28 TGTGCCAGCAGTTTATGGGGAGGGAGTGGGCGTGAAAAACTGTTTTTT CASSLWGGSGREKLFF
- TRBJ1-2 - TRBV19 TGTGCCAGTAAGGAGGGAGGCTACACCTTC CASKEGGYTF
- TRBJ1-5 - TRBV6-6 TGTGCCAGCAGCTCTGCAGGCAATCAGCCCCAGCATTTT CASSSAGNQPQHF
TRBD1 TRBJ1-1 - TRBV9 TGTGCCAGCAGCGTCCGGACAGGGGGCCTCGGAGAGCCTGAAGCTTTCTTT CASSVRTGGLGEPEAFF
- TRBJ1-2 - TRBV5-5 TGTGCCAGCAGCTCGGTAATAGGCTACACCTTC CASSSVIGYTF